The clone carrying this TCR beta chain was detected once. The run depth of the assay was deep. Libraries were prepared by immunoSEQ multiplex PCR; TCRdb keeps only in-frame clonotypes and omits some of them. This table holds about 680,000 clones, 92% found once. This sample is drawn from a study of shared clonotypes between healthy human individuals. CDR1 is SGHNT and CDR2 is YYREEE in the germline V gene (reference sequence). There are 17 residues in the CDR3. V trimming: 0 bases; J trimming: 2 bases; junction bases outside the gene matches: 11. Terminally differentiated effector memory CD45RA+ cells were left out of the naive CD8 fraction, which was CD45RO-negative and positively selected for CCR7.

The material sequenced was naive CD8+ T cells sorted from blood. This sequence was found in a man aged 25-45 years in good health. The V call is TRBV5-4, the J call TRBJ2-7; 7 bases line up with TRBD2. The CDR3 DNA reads TGTGCCAGCAGCTTGGGCGCAGGACTAGGGAAGACCTACGAGCAGTACTTC. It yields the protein CASSLGAGLGKTYEQYF.